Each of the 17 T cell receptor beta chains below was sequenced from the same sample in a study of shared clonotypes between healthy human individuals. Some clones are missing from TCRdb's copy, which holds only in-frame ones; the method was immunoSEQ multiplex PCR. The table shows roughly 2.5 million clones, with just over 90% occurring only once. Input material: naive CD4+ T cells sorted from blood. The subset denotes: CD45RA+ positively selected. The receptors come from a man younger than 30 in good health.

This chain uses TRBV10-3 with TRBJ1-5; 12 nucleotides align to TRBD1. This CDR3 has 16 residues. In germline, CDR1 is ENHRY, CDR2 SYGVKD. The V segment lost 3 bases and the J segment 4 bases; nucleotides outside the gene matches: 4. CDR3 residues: CAISDWDRGLNQPQHF. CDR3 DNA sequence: TGTGCCATCAGTGATTGGGACAGGGGGCTGAATCAGCCCCAGCATTTT.

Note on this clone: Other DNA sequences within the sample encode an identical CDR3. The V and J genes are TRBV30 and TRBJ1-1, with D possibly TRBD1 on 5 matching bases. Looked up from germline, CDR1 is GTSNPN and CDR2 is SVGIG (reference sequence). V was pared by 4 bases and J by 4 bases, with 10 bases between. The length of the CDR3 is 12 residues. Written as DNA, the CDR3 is TGTGCCTGGACCCAGGGAGGCACTGAAGCTTTCTTT. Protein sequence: CAWTQGGTEAFF.

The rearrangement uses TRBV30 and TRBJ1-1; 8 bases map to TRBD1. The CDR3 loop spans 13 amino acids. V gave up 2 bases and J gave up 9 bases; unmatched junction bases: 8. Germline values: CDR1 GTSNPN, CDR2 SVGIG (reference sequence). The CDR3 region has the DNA TGTGCCTGGAGTCAAGGACAGGGAGTAAAAGCTTTCTTT. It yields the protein CAWSQGQGVKAFF.

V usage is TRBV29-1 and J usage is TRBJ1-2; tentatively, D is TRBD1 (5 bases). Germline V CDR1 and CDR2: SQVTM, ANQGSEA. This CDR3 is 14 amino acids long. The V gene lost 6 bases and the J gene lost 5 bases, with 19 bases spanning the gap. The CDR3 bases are TGCAGCGTCGTTGGGGAATGGCAGGGTTATGGCTACACCTTC. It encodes CSVVGEWQGYGYTF.

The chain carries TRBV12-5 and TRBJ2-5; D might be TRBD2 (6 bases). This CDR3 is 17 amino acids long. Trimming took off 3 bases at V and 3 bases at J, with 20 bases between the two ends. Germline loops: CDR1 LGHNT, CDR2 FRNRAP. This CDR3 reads CASGFSRDSPGKETQYF. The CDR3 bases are TGTGCTAGTGGTTTTTCCCGGGACTCCCCGGGGAAAGAGACCCAGTACTTC.

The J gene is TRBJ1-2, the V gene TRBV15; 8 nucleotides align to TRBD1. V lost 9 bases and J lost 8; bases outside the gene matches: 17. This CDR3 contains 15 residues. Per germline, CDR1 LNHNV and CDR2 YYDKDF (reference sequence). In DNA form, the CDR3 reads TGTGCCACTTTCCCGGGGCCCCGACAGGGGAACGGCTACACCTTC. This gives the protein CATFPGPRQGNGYTF.

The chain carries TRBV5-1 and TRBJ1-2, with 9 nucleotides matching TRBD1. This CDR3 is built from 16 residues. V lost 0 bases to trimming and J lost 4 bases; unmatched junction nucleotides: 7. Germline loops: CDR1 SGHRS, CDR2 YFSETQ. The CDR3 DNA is TGCGCCAGCAGCTTGGCCGGGACAGGGTTATCCTATGGCTACACCTTC. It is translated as CASSLAGTGLSYGYTF.

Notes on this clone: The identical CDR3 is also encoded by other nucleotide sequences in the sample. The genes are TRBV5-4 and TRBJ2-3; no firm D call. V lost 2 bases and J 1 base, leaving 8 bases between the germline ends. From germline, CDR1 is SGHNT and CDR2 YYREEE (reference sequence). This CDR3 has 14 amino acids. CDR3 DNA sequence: TGTGCCAGCAGCTTCGGCGCGGGCACAGATACGCAGTATTTT. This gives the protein CASSFGAGTDTQYF.

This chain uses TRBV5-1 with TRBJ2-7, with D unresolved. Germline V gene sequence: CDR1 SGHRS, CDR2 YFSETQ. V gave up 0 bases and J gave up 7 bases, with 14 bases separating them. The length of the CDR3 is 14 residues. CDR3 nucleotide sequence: TGCGCCAGCAGCTTGGAGGGCGGCAAGGTTGAGCAGTACTTC. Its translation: CASSLEGGKVEQYF.

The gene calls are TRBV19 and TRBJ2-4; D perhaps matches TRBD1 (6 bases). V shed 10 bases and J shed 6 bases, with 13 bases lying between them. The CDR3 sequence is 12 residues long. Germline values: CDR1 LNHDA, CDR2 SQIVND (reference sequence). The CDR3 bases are TGTGCCATACAGGGCGGTGGAAACATTCAGTACTTC. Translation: CAIQGGGNIQYF. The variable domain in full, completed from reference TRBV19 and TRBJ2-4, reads DGGITQSPKYLFRKEGQNVTLSCEQNLNHDAMYWYRQDPGQGLRLIYYSQIVNDFQKGDIAEGYSVSREKKESFPLTVTSAQKNPTAFYLCAIQGGGNIQYFGAGTRLSVL.

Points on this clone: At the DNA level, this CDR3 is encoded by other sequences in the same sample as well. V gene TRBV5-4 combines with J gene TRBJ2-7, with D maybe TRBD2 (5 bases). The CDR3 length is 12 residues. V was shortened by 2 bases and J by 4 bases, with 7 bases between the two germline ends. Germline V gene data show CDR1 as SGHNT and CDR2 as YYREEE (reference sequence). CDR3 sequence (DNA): TGTGCCAGCAGCTTCACGGGGTACGAGCAGTACTTC. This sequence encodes CASSFTGYEQYF.

CDR3 coding DNA: TGCAGTGCGGCGAGAGGCGAGCAGTACTTC. Translating it yields CSAARGEQYF. The chain employs TRBV20-1 and TRBJ2-7; D unclear. The V end lost 6 bases, the J end lost 6 bases, and 9 bases lay between the germline ends. Germline lookup yields CDR1 DFQATT and CDR2 SNEGSKA (reference sequence). The CDR3 has 10 residues.

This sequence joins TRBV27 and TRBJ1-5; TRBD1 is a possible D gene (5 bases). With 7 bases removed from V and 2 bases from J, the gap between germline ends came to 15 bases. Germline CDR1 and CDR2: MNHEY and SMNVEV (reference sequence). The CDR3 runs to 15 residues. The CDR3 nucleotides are TGTGCCAGCAAAATCGGGGGTTCTGGCAATCAGCCCCAGCATTTT. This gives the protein CASKIGGSGNQPQHF.

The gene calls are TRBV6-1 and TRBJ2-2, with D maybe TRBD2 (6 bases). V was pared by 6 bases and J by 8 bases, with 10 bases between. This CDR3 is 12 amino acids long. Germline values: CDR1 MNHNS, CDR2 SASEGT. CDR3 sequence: CASSSGRGELFF. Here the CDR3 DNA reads TGTGCCAGCAGCTCAGGGAGGGGGGAGCTGTTTTTT.

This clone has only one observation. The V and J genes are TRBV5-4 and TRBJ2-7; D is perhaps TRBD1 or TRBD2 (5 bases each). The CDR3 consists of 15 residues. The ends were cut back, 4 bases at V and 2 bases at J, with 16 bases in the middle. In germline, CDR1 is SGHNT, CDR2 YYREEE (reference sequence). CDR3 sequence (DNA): TGTGCCAGCAGCGCTGAGGGGCTTGCGACCTACGAGCAGTACTTC. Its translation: CASSAEGLATYEQYF.

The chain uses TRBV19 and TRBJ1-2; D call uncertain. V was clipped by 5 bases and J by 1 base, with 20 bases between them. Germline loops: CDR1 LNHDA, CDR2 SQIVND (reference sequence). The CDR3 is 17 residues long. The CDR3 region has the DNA TGTGCCAGTAGTGGCCCCGGCGGGCAGTCTATTAACTATGGCTACACCTTC. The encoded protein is CASSGPGGQSINYGYTF. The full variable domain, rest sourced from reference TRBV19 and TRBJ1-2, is DGGITQSPKYLFRKEGQNVTLSCEQNLNHDAMYWYRQDPGQGLRLIYYSQIVNDFQKGDIAEGYSVSREKKESFPLTVTSAQKNPTAFYLCASSGPGGQSINYGYTFGSGTRLTVV.

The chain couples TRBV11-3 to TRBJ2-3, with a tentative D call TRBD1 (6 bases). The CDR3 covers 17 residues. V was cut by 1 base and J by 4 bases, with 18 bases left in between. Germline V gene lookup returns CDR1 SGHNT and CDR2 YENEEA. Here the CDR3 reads CASSLVLQGYLADTQYF. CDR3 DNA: TGTGCCAGCAGCTTAGTCCTACAGGGATATCTTGCAGATACGCAGTATTTT.